This TCR beta chain was sequenced during a study of siplizumab effects on memory and regulatory T cells (dated 2019 in TCRdb). Broadly, across the study: The study examined how the anti-CD2 antibody siplizumab affects alloreactive T-cell subsets in allogeneic mixed lymphocyte reactions built from human PBMCs. What the work shows at the level of the full study, not this receptor alone: Whether proliferating Tregs from siplizumab cultures actually had suppressive function was not functionally confirmed. Among mappable alloreactive CD4+ clones, the Treg-derived fraction averaged approximately 63% with siplizumab versus roughly 30% in control reactions. Siplizumab significantly lowered the cumulative frequency of alloreactive sequences that could be traced to unstimulated CD4+ memory T cells. About 75-97% of proliferating CD4+ or CD8+ clones could not be given a naive or memory phenotype. Unstimulated naive T cells appeared to be more diverse than memory T cells, and naive cells seemed to make a substantial contribution to the alloresponse. Because sequences below about 10^-5 frequency were poorly captured, only a minor fraction of alloreactive clones could be mapped to unstimulated subsets.

A note on this clone: Its antigen has not been determined. The record has no base qualities; no much larger clone is one base away.

Trimming takes 1 base from V and 7 bases from J, and the germline ends sit 14 bases apart. The CDR3 contains 14 residues, cysteine and phenylalanine counted. Just the 42-base CDR3 DNA is kept, in frame starting at base 1. For CDR1 and CDR2, the germline V gene lists SGHDT and YYEEEE. Preparation of the library involved the immunoSEQ multiplex PCR assay. Each sample had roughly 100,000 TCR templates assayed by the deep sequencing platform. Genomic DNA extracted from sorted T cells was used for TCRbeta CDR3 sequencing. The study's own analysis went as follows. Clonal analysis of TCRbeta CDR3 data was done in the R programming language. Comparing unstimulated samples against CFSE-low samples taken after the reaction was how alloreactive CD4+ and CD8+ clones were defined. Alloreactive CD4+ clones were assigned to regulatory or non-regulatory origin by matching sequences to sorted unstimulated Treg and non-Treg repertoires. TCRdb holds this immuneACCESS table with in-frame rearrangements only. Some clones are missing; in checked studies, unresolved V genes explain under half, and the rest has no known cause. Clonal size and the V and J genes are those of that table, whereas D and trimming came from the DNA. The sample contains about 69,000 clones, 75% to 90% of them found a single time. Jointly, the top ten make up approximately 1.7% of the sample.

Sorted unstimulated T cells, along with proliferating T cells recovered from mixed lymphocyte reactions, underwent TCRbeta CDR3 sequencing. Fresh whole blood from ten HLA-typed healthy donors was used as the source from which PBMCs were isolated. To map where alloreactive clones came from, CD4+ regulatory T cells in the unstimulated state were FACS-sorted. The chain links TRBV5-6 with TRBJ1-2; possibly the D gene is TRBD1, per 6 matching bases. The sequence was collected from a human donor in good health. Sequencing input: Tregs sorted from blood. The base sequence is TGTGCCAGCAGCTTGCCCGGGACATTTCGTGGCTACACCTTC. Translated, it gives CASSLPGTFRGYTF.